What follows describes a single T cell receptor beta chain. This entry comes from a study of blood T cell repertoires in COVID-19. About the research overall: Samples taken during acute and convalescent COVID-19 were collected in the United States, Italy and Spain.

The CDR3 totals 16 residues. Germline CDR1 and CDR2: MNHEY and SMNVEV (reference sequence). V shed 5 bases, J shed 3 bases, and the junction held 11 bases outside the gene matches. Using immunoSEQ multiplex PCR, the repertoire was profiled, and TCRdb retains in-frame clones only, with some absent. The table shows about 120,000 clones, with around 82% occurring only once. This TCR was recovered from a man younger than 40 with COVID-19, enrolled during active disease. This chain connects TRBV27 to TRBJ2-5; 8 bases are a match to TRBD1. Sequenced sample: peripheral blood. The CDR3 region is CASSKAGGESEETQYF. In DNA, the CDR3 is TGTGCCAGCAGTAAGGCAGGGGGCGAGTCGGAAGAGACCCAGTACTTC.